A selection of T cell receptor beta chains follows, all from one sample in a study of response to subunit inactivated influenza vaccine. One entry per CDR3 protein, called by TCRdb with MiXCR from the RT-PCR reads. The sample contains a few hundred thousand distinct CDR3 sequences, about 15% of which appear only once. The sample was PBMCs from blood, taken approximately 12 days after vaccination. The origin of the receptors is a man aged 50-59 years who received an inactivated influenza vaccine. Both conserved end residues are part of each CDR3. The D gene is left open where the match is weak. Size is omitted from some rows. Given values are once, few, many or a class for expanded clones.

clone_size,d_call,j_call,v_call,cdr3_nt,cdr3_aa
few,-,TRBJ1-4,TRBV12-3/TRBV12-4,TGTGCCAGCAGTTTAGGAGGTCCTTGGGAAAAACTGTTTTTT,CASSLGGPWEKLFF
-,TRBD1,TRBJ2-5,TRBV25-1,TGTGCCAGCAGTGAAGGGACAGGGGGAGACCAAGAGACCCAGTACTTC,CASSEGTGGDQETQYF
few,TRBD1,TRBJ1-5,TRBV6-2/TRBV6-3,TGTGCCAGCCGGGACAGGGCCGATCAGCCCCAGCATTTT,CASRDRADQPQHF
few,-,TRBJ2-7,TRBV15,TGTGCCACCAGCAGAGATCCAGACTACGAGCAGTACTTC,CATSRDPDYEQYF
many,TRBD1,TRBJ2-7,TRBV29-1,TGCAGCGCTAGAACAGGGACAGGCTCCTACGAGCAGTACTTC,CSARTGTGSYEQYF
few,-,TRBJ1-1,TRBV28,TGTGCCAGCAGTATACAGGTACTGAACACTGAAGCTTTCTTT,CASSIQVLNTEAFF
-,-,TRBJ2-7,TRBV25-1,TGTGCCAGCAGTGTACAGGGTCTGGGAGAGCAGTACTTC,CASSVQGLGEQYF
many,TRBD1,TRBJ1-4,TRBV5-5,TGTGCCAGCAGCTTGGTGGGACAGAGGGGTGAAAAACTGTTTTTT,CASSLVGQRGEKLFF
-,-,TRBJ2-1,TRBV9,TGTGCCAGCGGGTCCGAGGGACCCTACAATGAGCAGTTCTTC,CASGSEGPYNEQFF
-,TRBD2,TRBJ2-1,TRBV5-5,TGTGCCAGCAGCTTGGAAGGTCTAGCGGGGAGTTTGAATGTGCAGTTCTTC,CASSLEGLAGSLNVQFF
-,-,TRBJ2-6,TRBV27,TGTGCCAGCAGTCCGCCCATCTACCGATCTGGGGCCAACGTCCTGACTTTC,CASSPPIYRSGANVLTF
few,TRBD2,TRBJ2-7,TRBV12-3/TRBV12-4,TGTGCCAGCAGTTGGTCTCGAAGCCTACTAGCGTGGACCCAGCAGTACTTC,CASSWSRSLLAWTQQYF
few,-,TRBJ2-7,TRBV20-1,TGCAGCGTCAAACCGGGTAGCTCCTACGAGCAGTACTTC,CSVKPGSSYEQYF
-,-,TRBJ2-1,TRBV24-1,TGTGCCACCAGTGACCCCGCTTTACCTGCGGAAGGGTACAATGAGCAGTTCTTC,CATSDPALPAEGYNEQFF
many,-,TRBJ2-1,TRBV7-9,TGTGCCAGCAGCCCCATGATTCAACTAGGCGCCTACAATGAGCAGTTCTTC,CASSPMIQLGAYNEQFF
-,-,TRBJ1-1,TRBV7-2,TGTGCCAGCAGCGAGGGACCGAACACTGAAGCTTTCTTT,CASSEGPNTEAFF
-,-,TRBJ1-5,TRBV5-5,TGTGCCAGCAGCTTGGTACCAGGGGATCAGCCCCAGCATTTT,CASSLVPGDQPQHF
many,-,TRBJ2-6,TRBV6-2/TRBV6-3,TGTGCCAGCAGTTATCAGTCCTCTGGGGCCAACGTCCTGACTTTC,CASSYQSSGANVLTF
-,-,TRBJ1-1,TRBV12-3/TRBV12-4,TGTGCCAGCAGTCCGGGACGGCACACTGAAGCTTTCTTT,CASSPGRHTEAFF
few,-,TRBJ1-1,TRBV12-3/TRBV12-4,TGTGCCAGCACCCGTGGTGTGGGGACTGAAGCTTTCTTT,CASTRGVGTEAFF
few,TRBD2,TRBJ2-1,TRBV6-4,TGTGCCAGCAGTGCCATGGCGGGAGGGCAGTACAATGAGCAGTTCTTC,CASSAMAGGQYNEQFF
-,TRBD1,TRBJ1-5,TRBV2,TGTGCCAGCAGAGCGGGACAGGGGGCTTATGAGCCCCAGCATTTT,CASRAGQGAYEPQHF
-,TRBD1,TRBJ2-6,TRBV9,TGTGCCAGCAGCGCCAGACAGGGCGCGCGAACTGGGGCCAACGTCCTGACTTTC,CASSARQGARTGANVLTF
many,TRBD2,TRBJ2-1,TRBV6-1,TGTGCCAGCAGCACGGGTCCTAGCGGGAGGGGCCACAATGAGCAGTTCTTC,CASSTGPSGRGHNEQFF
few,-,TRBJ1-2,TRBV20-1,TGCAGTGCTAGAGACGGACAGCTCTATGGCTACACCTTC,CSARDGQLYGYTF
few,-,TRBJ2-1,TRBV12-5,TGTGCTAGTGGTTTGGTATTATCCAGGACCCCCGATGAGCAGTTCTTC,CASGLVLSRTPDEQFF
few,TRBD1,TRBJ2-4,TRBV7-9,TGTGCCAGCAGCTTTGGACAGGGGGATGGACATTGGTACTTC,CASSFGQGDGHWYF
-,-,TRBJ2-7,TRBV6-5,TGTGCCAGCAGTTACTCGCTTGATTACTCCTACGAGCAGTACTTC,CASSYSLDYSYEQYF
-,TRBD1,TRBJ2-2,TRBV3-1,TGTGCCAGCAGCCAAGTTTGGACAGGGGACACCGGGGAGCTGTTTTTT,CASSQVWTGDTGELFF
-,-,TRBJ2-7,TRBV3-1,TGTGCCAGCAGCCAAGAAATGGGAAGAAGCGAGCAGTACTTC,CASSQEMGRSEQYF
few,-,TRBJ2-7,TRBV12-3/TRBV12-4,TGTGCCAGCAGTCCCTCCCCCGTCTACGAGCAGTACTTC,CASSPSPVYEQYF
many,TRBD2,TRBJ2-1,TRBV28,TGTGTCAGCGGGGCTATTCAAGATGAGCAGTTCTTC,CVSGAIQDEQFF
few,-,TRBJ2-1,TRBV25-1,TGTGCCAGCATGGGTCCCTACAATGAGCAGTTCTTC,CASMGPYNEQFF
-,-,TRBJ2-7,TRBV28,TGTGCCAGCAGTTCGACAGATTACGTGAGCTCCTACGAGCAGTACTTC,CASSSTDYVSSYEQYF
-,-,TRBJ2-5,TRBV7-9,TGTGCCAGCAGCTTAGATAAGACCCAGTACTTC,CASSLDKTQYF
few,-,TRBJ2-7,TRBV10-1,TGCGCCAGCAGTGAGACTTTCCTTGTCGGCGAGCAGTACTTC,CASSETFLVGEQYF
many,-,TRBJ2-7,TRBV10-2,TGCGCCAGCAGTGAGTCTGTCTACCTCTACGAGCAGTACTTC,CASSESVYLYEQYF
few,-,TRBJ1-6,TRBV10-3,TGTGCCATCGCCCCGCTGGGAGGTCGGAATTCACCCCTCCACTTT,CAIAPLGGRNSPLHF
-,TRBD1,TRBJ1-1,TRBV2,TGTGCCAGCGTCCCGGGACAGGGATTGAACACTGAAGCTTTCTTT,CASVPGQGLNTEAFF
few,-,TRBJ2-1,TRBV4-3,TGCGCCAGCAGCCAAGATATGAGCATCGGACTGCTACTCAATGAGCAGTTCTTC,CASSQDMSIGLLLNEQFF
few,TRBD2,TRBJ2-7,TRBV5-5,TGTGCCAGCAGCTTGGGCCTAGCGGGAGGTAGCGAGCAGTACTTC,CASSLGLAGGSEQYF
few,-,TRBJ1-2,TRBV28,TGTGCCAGCAGTCTATCAGGACAATACTATGGCTACACCTTC,CASSLSGQYYGYTF
few,-,TRBJ2-5,TRBV7-2,TGTGCCAGCAGCTTAAGGCGGTCCACGTACCAAGAGACCCAGTACTTC,CASSLRRSTYQETQYF
-,-,TRBJ1-5,TRBV20-1,TGCAGTGCTAGAGATCCCGGGGGCCATCAGCCCCAGCATTTT,CSARDPGGHQPQHF
-,-,TRBJ2-1,TRBV11-2,TGTGCCAGCAGCTTAAGCGGTGGGGGCTCGAATGAGCAGTTCTTC,CASSLSGGGSNEQFF
few,TRBD1,TRBJ1-1,TRBV20-1,TGCAGTGCAGCACGGACAGGGAAAGCTTTCTTT,CSAARTGKAFF
-,-,TRBJ1-2,TRBV20-1,TGCAGTGCTAGTAGGACGGTTGGGGGCTACACCTTC,CSASRTVGGYTF
few,TRBD2,TRBJ2-1,TRBV12-3/TRBV12-4,TGTGCCAGCAGTCGCGGGGGGACCTCCTACAATGAGCAGTTCTTC,CASSRGGTSYNEQFF
few,-,TRBJ2-2,TRBV6-1,TGTGCCAGCAGGCAGGGAATGAACACCGGGGAGCTGTTTTTT,CASRQGMNTGELFF
-,-,TRBJ2-7,TRBV10-3,TGTGCCATCTGTGACCGTAGCGTAGCAGCCTACGAGCAGTACTTC,CAICDRSVAAYEQYF
-,TRBD1,TRBJ2-5,TRBV29-1,TGCAGCGTTGATGAAAGGGGACAGTACCCCCAAGAGACCCAGTACTTC,CSVDERGQYPQETQYF
few,TRBD1,TRBJ2-5,TRBV7-9,TGTGCCAGCAGCCATCCCGGGACAGGATCCCAAGAGACCCAGTACTTC,CASSHPGTGSQETQYF
-,-,TRBJ2-1,TRBV28,TGTGCCAGCAGTTTATTGGGGACTCGACAGTTCTTC,CASSLLGTRQFF
-,TRBD2,TRBJ2-1,TRBV5-1,TGCGCCAGCAGCTTCCTCGCTAGCGGGAGCTCCTACAATGAGCAGTTCTTC,CASSFLASGSSYNEQFF